The 29 T cell receptor beta chains below all came from one sample that was sequenced in a study of cytomegalovirus exposure and HLA in healthy donors. The PCR used 60 Vbeta and 13 Jbeta primers. TCRdb's table, derived via immunoSEQ multiplex PCR, lists solely in-frame clones and lacks some. The sample carries more than 150,000 clones, roughly 84% recorded once. The sample consisted of PBMCs. The receptors derive from a girl in the first two years of life in good health and CMV-seronegative.

The V and J genes are TRBV19 and TRBJ2-2; 11 positions agree with TRBD2. The trim removed 1 base at V and 0 bases at J, leaving 1 base unmatched. The V gene's germline CDR1 is LNHDA and CDR2 SQIVND (reference sequence). The CDR3 contains 17 residues. The CDR3 reads CASSIGLAGSNTGELFF. The CDR3 DNA reads as TGTGCCAGTAGTATAGGACTAGCGGGATCGAACACCGGGGAGCTGTTTTTT.

The chain carries TRBV2 and TRBJ2-1, with D unclear. Per germline, CDR1 SNHLY and CDR2 FYNNEI. The CDR3 is made up of 13 amino acids. Trimming stripped 4 bases from V and 8 bases from J, with 12 bases between. The CDR3 loop is CASSVASVDEQFF. In DNA, the CDR3 is TGTGCCAGCAGTGTAGCTAGTGTTGATGAGCAGTTCTTC.

CDR3 sequence reads: CAGREEDQETQYF. CDR3 DNA: TGTGCCGGGAGGGAGGAAGACCAAGAGACCCAGTACTTC. The chain carries TRBV2 and TRBJ2-5; 7 nucleotides agree with TRBD2. This CDR3 has 13 amino acids. Germline V gene data show CDR1 as SNHLY and CDR2 as FYNNEI. Losses at the gene ends were 11 bases for V and 0 bases for J; bases not matched to a gene: 6.

The J gene is TRBJ2-2, the V gene TRBV2; the match to TRBD2 covers 10 bases. CDR1 SNHLY and CDR2 FYNNEI come from the germline V gene. The junction had 11 bases not matched to a gene; V was cut back by 11 bases and J by 5 bases. The CDR3 contains 15 residues. The CDR3 region has the DNA TGTGCCGTCCAGCGGGGGGGCCGGGGAACCGGGGAGCTGTTTTTT. Its protein product is CAVQRGGRGTGELFF. Full variable domain (remainder filled in from reference TRBV2 and TRBJ2-2): EPEVTQTPSHQVTQMGQEVILRCVPISNHLYFYWYRQILGQKVEFLVSFYNNEISEKSEIFDDQFSVERPDGSNFTLKIRSTKLEDSAMYFCAVQRGGRGTGELFFGEGSRLTVL.

This sequence joins TRBV2 and TRBJ2-5, with a tentative D call TRBD1 (5 bases). Gene TRBJ2-7 matches the end of the DNA better, so the J call may be wrong. This CDR3 spans 13 amino acids. CDR1 and CDR2 (germline): SNHLY, FYNNEI. The CDR3 coding sequence is TGTGCCAGCAGTGACAGGGTCTCCTACGAGCAGTACTTC. The encoded protein is CASSDRVSYEQYF.

A word on this clone: The junction differs from germline at one of its ends, possibly a read error. The CDR3 loop reads CASSLRVWTEAFF. In nucleotides, the CDR3 is TGTGCTAGCAGCTTAAGAGTGTGGACTGAAGCTTTCTTT. J is TRBJ1-1 and V is TRBV7-7; no reliable D call. The CDR3 is 13 amino acids. Germline assignment: CDR1 SSHAT and CDR2 FNYEAQ (reference sequence).

This rearrangement joins TRBV18 to TRBJ2-3; TRBD1 is a possible D gene (6 bases). Germline V CDR1 and CDR2: KGHSH, LQKENI. The length of the CDR3 is 14 residues. With 3 bases removed from V and 4 bases from J, the gap between germline ends came to 11 bases. This CDR3 is CASSPRGGADTQYF. Written as DNA, the CDR3 is TGTGCCAGCTCACCTCGTGGGGGCGCAGATACGCAGTATTTT.

V and J are TRBV27 and TRBJ2-7; 7 nucleotides match TRBD1. V gave up 6 bases and J gave up 4 bases; unmatched junction bases: 15. There are 16 residues in the CDR3. Germline values: CDR1 MNHEY, CDR2 SMNVEV (reference sequence). As DNA, the CDR3 is TGTGCCAGCAGCAAGTTGCAGGACAGGCCTAAATACGAGCAGTACTTC. Its translation: CASSKLQDRPKYEQYF.

V gene TRBV18 combines with J gene TRBJ1-3; possible D gene TRBD1, 6 bases. The V gene's germline CDR1 is KGHSH and CDR2 LQKENI. The V and J ends lost 2 bases and 4 bases respectively, with 15 bases between them. The CDR3 has 16 amino acids. As DNA, the CDR3 is TGTGCCAGCTCACCAGCGGCAGGGGCAGGAGGAAACACCATATATTTT. This gives the protein CASSPAAGAGGNTIYF. The whole variable domain, remainder taken from reference TRBV18 and TRBJ1-3, is NAGVMQNPRHLVRRRGQEARLRCSPMKGHSHVYWYRQLPEEGLKFMVYLQKENIIDESGMPKERFSAEFPKEGPSILRIQQVVRGDSAAYFCASSPAAGAGGNTIYFGEGSWLTVV.

This sequence joins TRBV19 and TRBJ2-4; TRBD1 matches at 9 bases. The CDR3 is 15 residues long. With 6 bases clipped from V and 7 bases from J, the junction kept 10 bases outside the gene matches. CDR1 is LNHDA and CDR2 is SQIVND in the germline V gene (reference sequence). This CDR3 reads CASSTRGQGTNIQYF. The CDR3 nucleotides are TGTGCCAGTAGCACCAGGGGACAGGGTACCAACATTCAGTACTTC. Filled out from reference TRBV19 and TRBJ2-4, the complete variable domain reads DGGITQSPKYLFRKEGQNVTLSCEQNLNHDAMYWYRQDPGQGLRLIYYSQIVNDFQKGDIAEGYSVSREKKESFPLTVTSAQKNPTAFYLCASSTRGQGTNIQYFGAGTRLSVL.

V is TRBV30 and J is TRBJ2-1; 8 bases map to TRBD2. J was trimmed by 4 bases and V by 0 bases; bases with no gene match: 5. The CDR3 is made up of 15 amino acids. The germline V gene has CDR1 GTSNPN and CDR2 SVGIG (reference sequence). CDR3 protein: CAWSVVAGYYNEQFF. DNA of the CDR3: TGTGCCTGGAGTGTAGTAGCGGGATATTACAATGAGCAGTTCTTC.

CDR3 DNA sequence: TGCAGCGTTGAGAAAACCCGGGGGAGCACAGATACGCAGTATTTT. It is translated as CSVEKTRGSTDTQYF. The chain employs TRBV29-1 and TRBJ2-3; tentatively, D is TRBD2 (6 bases). The germline CDR1 and CDR2 sequences are SQVTM and ANQGSEA. Trimming left V 3 bases short and J 0 bases short, with 13 bases between. This CDR3 region has 15 residues.

The chain carries TRBV11-2 and TRBJ2-5, with D perhaps TRBD2 (6 bases). Judging by the DNA end, TRBJ2-7 fits better; the J call may be wrong. This CDR3 region has 14 residues. CDR1 is SGHAT, CDR2 FQNNGV, per germline. The DNA for the CDR3 is TGTGCCAGCAGCACCTGGGACTTATCCTACGAGCAGTACTTC. Amino acids: CASSTWDLSYEQYF.

The gene calls are TRBV7-3 and TRBJ2-3, with D possibly TRBD2 on 5 matching bases. Trimming removed 6 bases at V and 0 bases at J, with 13 bases between. CDR1 and CDR2 from the germline V gene are SGHTA and FQGTGA. The CDR3 sequence is 15 residues long. Here the CDR3 reads CASSDRGWSTDTQYF. The CDR3 region has the DNA TGTGCCAGCAGTGATCGGGGATGGAGCACAGATACGCAGTATTTT.

The genes are TRBV6-5 and TRBJ2-3; tentatively, D is TRBD2 (5 bases). Trimming cost V 6 bases and J 4 bases, with 8 bases left between them. The CDR3 runs to 12 residues. Germline V CDR1 and CDR2: MNHEY, SVGAGI. The DNA for the CDR3 is TGTGCCAGCAGAGGGAGTTCAGATACGCAGTATTTT. It specifies CASRGSSDTQYF.

The gene calls are TRBV5-1 and TRBJ2-6, with TRBD1 matching over 9 bases. The trim removed 4 bases at V and 0 bases at J, leaving 11 bases unmatched. The length of the CDR3 is 19 residues. From germline, CDR1 is SGHRS and CDR2 YFSETQ. CDR3 in DNA: TGCGCCAGCAGCGGGGGACAGGGCAAGTGGGGCTCTGGGGCCAACGTCCTGACTTTC. It encodes CASSGGQGKWGSGANVLTF.

J is TRBJ2-2 and V is TRBV4-2; 14 bases line up with TRBD2. Germline-derived CDR1 and CDR2 are LGHNA and YNFKEQ. The CDR3 consists of 17 residues. Trimming took 3 bases from V and 7 from J; bases not matched to a gene: 7. CDR3 DNA: TGTGCCAGCAGCCAGACTAGCGGGGGGGCCGTAATCGGGGAGCTGTTTTTT. Translation gives CASSQTSGGAVIGELFF.

The gene calls are TRBV2 and TRBJ2-7, with 8 bases aligning to TRBD1. Germline CDR1 and CDR2: SNHLY and FYNNEI. V shed 6 bases and J 6 bases; nucleotides not matched to a gene: 16. CDR3 length equals 16 residues. CDR3 sequence (DNA): TGTGCCAGCAGCCAACCGCGAACCGGGACAGGCTTCGAGCAGTACTTC. This encodes CASSQPRTGTGFEQYF. The full variable domain, in which reference TRBV2 and TRBJ2-7 provide the parts outside the CDR3, is EPEVTQTPSHQVTQMGQEVILRCVPISNHLYFYWYRQILGQKVEFLVSFYNNEISEKSEIFDDQFSVERPDGSNFTLKIRSTKLEDSAMYFCASSQPRTGTGFEQYFGPGTRLTVT.

The J gene is TRBJ2-1, the V gene TRBV10-1; 7 bases align to TRBD2. This CDR3 has 15 residues. The germline V gene encodes CDR1 WNHNN and CDR2 SYGVQD (reference sequence). V lost 7 bases, J lost 1 base, and 7 bases stayed unmatched. This chain's CDR3 is CASNNGGTSYNEQFF. The CDR3 DNA follows: TGCGCCAGCAATAACGGGGGGACTTCCTACAATGAGCAGTTCTTC.

The CDR3 region is CASRLAGSNTDTQYF. CDR3 nucleotides: TGCGCCAGCAGGCTAGCCGGATCCAACACAGATACGCAGTATTTT. The genes are TRBV5-1 and TRBJ2-3; the D gene is possibly TRBD2 (5 bases). The CDR3 consists of 15 residues. The ends were cut back, 5 bases at V and 2 bases at J, with 15 bases in the middle. Germline V gene lookup returns CDR1 SGHRS and CDR2 YFSETQ. Full variable domain (missing parts from reference TRBV5-1 and TRBJ2-3): KAGVTQTPRYLIKTRGQQVTLSCSPISGHRSVSWYQQTPGQGLQFLFEYFSETQRNKGNFPGRFSGRQFSNSRSEMNVSTLELGDSALYLCASRLAGSNTDTQYFGPGTRLTVL.

This chain joins TRBV10-2 and TRBJ1-4; 7 bases match TRBD1. V was pared by 6 bases and J by 12 bases, with 7 bases of the junction left unmatched. Germline V gene data show CDR1 as WSHSY and CDR2 as SAAADI. This CDR3 is built from 12 residues. The CDR3 DNA reads TGCGCCAGCAGCTTTAGGACAGGAGAACTGTTTTTT. This codes for CASSFRTGELFF.

In this sample, this clone turned up a few times. The same CDR3 arises from other DNA sequences in this sample as well. The chain employs TRBV29-1 and TRBJ2-7, with D hard to call. This CDR3 spans 11 amino acids. V was cut by 6 bases and J by 0 bases, with 6 bases left in between. Germline CDR1 SQVTM, CDR2 ANQGSEA. The CDR3 DNA follows: TGCAGCGTCAGAAGCTCCTACGAGCAGTACTTC. This codes for CSVRSSYEQYF.

The chain couples TRBV4-2 to TRBJ2-5; TRBD2 matches 13 bases. Germline V gene sequence: CDR1 LGHNA, CDR2 YNFKEQ. The V gene end was trimmed by 2 bases and the J gene end by 0 bases; junction bases not matched to a gene: 6. This CDR3 has 18 amino acids. As DNA, the CDR3 is TGTGCCAGCAGCCAAACACGGACTAGCGGGGGAAACCAAGAGACCCAGTACTTC. This encodes CASSQTRTSGGNQETQYF.

The chain uses TRBV12-1 and TRBJ2-7; the table's D call TRBD1 went unverified against the DNA. TRBV12-1 corresponds to a pseudogene. The CDR3 runs to 13 residues. The CDR3 region has the DNA TGTGCCAGCCCATTGGCAGGTGCCCACGAGCAGTACTTC. Translated, it gives CASPLAGAHEQYF.

As for this clone: This specimen includes other DNA sequences encoding the same CDR3. The chain employs TRBV4-1 and TRBJ2-1; TRBD2 agrees at 7 bases. Trimming cost V 2 bases and J 7 bases; bases outside gene matches: 8. The CDR3 contains 15 residues. CDR1 is MGHRA, CDR2 YSYEKL, per germline. The CDR3 region is CASSQRLARVNEQFF. The DNA for the CDR3 is TGCGCCAGCAGCCAACGACTAGCAAGGGTGAATGAGCAGTTCTTC.

J is TRBJ2-7 and V is TRBV19; D is ambiguous. Germline CDR1 reads LNHDA; CDR2 reads SQIVND (reference sequence). This CDR3 comprises 16 residues. Trimming removed 3 bases from V and 4 bases from J, with 19 bases in between. CDR3 DNA sequence: TGTGCCAGTAGTATCCCAGGCGTGGGCTCGGTTTACGAGCAGTACTTC. Translated: CASSIPGVGSVYEQYF.

V and J are TRBV19 and TRBJ2-7; 8 nucleotides match TRBD1. CDR1 and CDR2 (germline): LNHDA, SQIVND (reference sequence). The J segment lost 5 bases and the V segment lost 5 bases, leaving 14 bases of the junction unmatched. This CDR3 has 16 residues. The CDR3 nucleotides read TGTGCCAGTAGTCTCCATGGGACAGGACCTTGGGACGAGCAGTACTTC. Protein product: CASSLHGTGPWDEQYF.

This clone was detected only once. The gene calls are TRBV19 and TRBJ2-7, with a weak D call TRBD2 (6 bases). The CDR3 is 16 residues long. With 1 base removed from V and 0 bases from J, the gap between germline ends came to 13 bases. CDR1 is LNHDA and CDR2 is SQIVND in the germline V gene (reference sequence). Written as DNA, the CDR3 is TGTGCCAGTAGTATAGGGGATATAGCGGCCTCCTACGAGCAGTACTTC. Protein: CASSIGDIAASYEQYF.

This sequence joins TRBV16 and TRBJ1-2, with no clear D. This CDR3 has 14 amino acids. Trimming shortened V by 2 bases and J by 2 bases, and 9 bases separated the two germline ends. Germline CDR1 KGHSY, CDR2 FQNENV. CDR3 amino acids: CASSQLTGNYGYTF. In nucleotides, the CDR3 is TGTGCCAGCAGCCAACTGACCGGGAACTATGGCTACACCTTC.